A single sample is the source of the 16 T cell receptor beta chains below, sequenced in a study of blood T cells in healthy people across ages (dated by TCRdb to between 2014 and 2017). The library was generated by 5' RACE. Sequencing took place on an Illumina HiSeq 2500. A second PCR of roughly 7 to 11 cycles was performed with a sample-barcoded 5' primer and a J-beta primer mix. TCRdb handled the public reads itself, with Q25 trimming in fastp and clone calling in MiXCR, and kept productive beta chains. Rows with a matching CDR3 protein are joined into one entry that keeps the most common DNA and genes. The table for this sample lists about a million distinct CDR3 sequences; more than 30% of them were counted only once. The top ten clones comprise about an eighth of the sample. Sequencing was performed on blood. The receptors were sampled from a man younger than 35 in good health.

The V gene is TRBV9, the J gene TRBJ2-2; 7 positions agree with TRBD1. This CDR3 has 13 amino acids. The germline V gene encodes CDR1 SGDLS and CDR2 YYNGEE. V lost 4 bases, J lost 9 bases, and 6 bases stayed unmatched. The CDR3 DNA follows: TGTGCCAGCAGCCCCCGACAGGGCCGGGAGCTGTTTTTT. It translates to CASSPRQGRELFF.

This rearrangement joins TRBV7-6 to TRBJ1-5; 7 positions match TRBD1. The V gene's germline CDR1 is SGHVS and CDR2 FNYEAQ. J was trimmed by 3 bases and V by 2 bases; bases with no gene match: 7. The CDR3 runs to 16 residues. The CDR3 here is CASSLRAEGANQPQHF. DNA for the CDR3: TGTGCCAGCAGCTTAAGGGCAGAGGGGGCCAATCAGCCCCAGCATTTT.

The CDR3 protein is CAWELWGRAYGYTF. CDR3 coding DNA: TGTGCCTGGGAGCTTTGGGGTAGGGCGTATGGCTACACCTTC. The chain combines TRBV30 with TRBJ1-2; no firm D call. The V gene lost 5 bases and the J gene lost 5 bases, with 18 bases spanning the gap. The length of the CDR3 is 14 residues. Per the germline V gene, CDR1 is GTSNPN and CDR2 is SVGIG (reference sequence).

This clonotype was recorded only once. One junction end does not reproduce the germline sequence, and a read error may be involved. This chain joins TRBV4-3 and TRBJ1-1, with 9 bases that match TRBD1. The germline CDR1 and CDR2 sequences are LGHNA and YSLEER. The CDR3 loop spans 15 amino acids. The CDR3 sequence is CASSQDRTGETGAFF. The CDR3 DNA sequence: TGCGCCAGCAGCCAAGATAGGACAGGGGAGACTGGAGCTTTCTTT.

This clonotype was found a few times. This chain connects TRBV20-1 to TRBJ2-3; perhaps TRBD2 as D (5 bases). V dropped 3 bases and J dropped 4 bases, with 11 bases sitting between them. The CDR3 runs 13 residues. The germline gives CDR1 DFQATT, CDR2 SNEGSKA (reference sequence). The CDR3 reads CSARWGAADTQYF. CDR3 nucleotides: TGCAGTGCTAGGTGGGGAGCCGCAGATACGCAGTATTTT.

The chain recombines TRBV7-9 with TRBJ2-7; the D gene is possibly TRBD2 (6 bases). With 8 bases removed from V and 3 bases from J, the gap between germline ends came to 14 bases. The germline CDR1 and CDR2 sequences are SEHNR and FQNEAQ (reference sequence). CDR3 length: 13 amino acids. CDR3 protein: CASGRDTYYEQYF. The CDR3 DNA follows: TGTGCCAGCGGGCGGGATACTTACTACGAGCAGTACTTC. Filled out from reference TRBV7-9 and TRBJ2-7, the complete variable domain reads DTGVSQNPRHKITKRGQNVTFRCDPISEHNRLYWYRQTLGQGPEFLTYFQNEAQLEKSRLLSDRFSAERPKGSFSTLEIQRTEQGDSAMYLCASGRDTYYEQYFGPGTRLTVT.

The V gene is TRBV3-1, the J gene TRBJ2-3; possibly TRBD1 for D (5 bases). The CDR3 length is 15 residues. CDR1 LGHDT and CDR2 YNNKEL come from the germline V gene (reference sequence). V lost 0 bases and J lost 4, with 11 bases in between. The CDR3 nucleotides read TGTGCCAGCAGCCAAGACGCCTCAGGGTCAGATACGCAGTATTTT. This translates into CASSQDASGSDTQYF.

The rearrangement uses TRBV27 and TRBJ1-6; D uncertain. Trimming shortened V by 5 bases and J by 0 bases, and 11 bases separated the two germline ends. This CDR3 has 16 amino acids. The germline CDR1 and CDR2 sequences are MNHEY and SMNVEV (reference sequence). This CDR3 reads CASSPFTSSYNSPLHF. CDR3 DNA: TGTGCCAGCAGTCCATTCACGAGCTCCTATAATTCACCCCTCCACTTT.

Remarks on this clonotype: Germline is not matched at one junction end, which may reflect a read error. The rearrangement links TRBV7-8 to TRBJ1-6; the D is unclear. Germline assignment: CDR1 SGHVS and CDR2 FQNEAQ. CDR3 length equals 16 residues. Written as DNA, the CDR3 is TGTGCCAGCAGCCCGGGTCCCGACCTCTATAATTCACCCCCCCACTTT. Protein sequence: CASSPGPDLYNSPPHF.

With respect to this clonotype: A much larger clone lies one base from this, so it may be a read error. The rearrangement joins TRBV14 to TRBJ1-2, with 7 bases identical to TRBD1. Germline CDR1 reads SGHDN; CDR2 reads FVKESK. This CDR3 comprises 14 residues. CDR3 loop: CASSINYRGDGCTF. The CDR3 nucleotides read TGTGCCAGCAGCATCAACTACAGGGGAGATGGCTGCACCTTC.

This clonotype was seen more than once but under ten times. The chain couples TRBV20-1 to TRBJ2-1, with 7 bases matching TRBD2. CDR1 is DFQATT, CDR2 SNEGSKA, per germline (reference sequence). The CDR3 extends over 16 amino acids. Trimming took 0 bases from V and 1 from J; bases not matched to a gene: 6. The CDR3 DNA reads as TGCAGTGCTAGAGATCCTGGGGGAGGGTCCTACAATGAGCAGTTCTTC. Protein sequence: CSARDPGGGSYNEQFF.

There are a few counts of this clonotype. V gene TRBV18 combines with J gene TRBJ1-2; possible D gene TRBD1, 5 bases. Trimming stripped 3 bases from V and 4 bases from J, with 9 bases between. The CDR3 is 13 amino acids. CDR1 and CDR2 from the germline V gene are KGHSH and LQKENI. The CDR3 nucleotides are TGTGCCAGCTCACCCTCAGGGCTCTATGGCTACACCTTC. This sequence encodes CASSPSGLYGYTF.

As to this clonotype: This may be a read error, as it is one base from a much larger clone. The chain carries TRBV10-3 and TRBJ2-3; D gene uncertain. The germline V gene encodes CDR1 ENHRY and CDR2 SYGVKD. The CDR3 is 11 amino acids. CDR3 sequence: CTMAETDTQYF. CDR3 nucleotide sequence: TGTACCATGGCGGAGACAGATACGCAGTATTTT.

V usage is TRBV5-1 and J usage is TRBJ1-4; D might be TRBD1 (6 bases). The CDR3 extends over 16 amino acids. Germline CDR1 reads SGHRS; CDR2 reads YFSETQ. Trimming pared 4 bases from V and 0 bases from J, leaving 13 bases between. CDR3 amino acids: CASSPGTTATNEKLFF. The DNA for the CDR3 is TGCGCCAGCAGCCCCGGGACAACTGCAACTAATGAAAAACTGTTTTTT. Variable domain in full (rest from reference TRBV5-1 and TRBJ1-4): KAGVTQTPRYLIKTRGQQVTLSCSPISGHRSVSWYQQTPGQGLQFLFEYFSETQRNKGNFPGRFSGRQFSNSRSEMNVSTLELGDSALYLCASSPGTTATNEKLFFGSGTQLSVL.

This clonotype came up a few times. The chain links TRBV7-3 to TRBJ2-3, with D possibly being TRBD2 (6 bases). V lost 1 base and J lost 4, with 15 bases in between. CDR1 is SGHTA, CDR2 FQGTGA, per germline. This CDR3 spans 16 amino acids. The CDR3 DNA reads as TGTGCCAGCAGCTTAAGATCGGGGGATGTAGCAGATACGCAGTATTTT. It encodes CASSLRSGDVADTQYF.

There are a few counts of this clonotype. The V and J genes are TRBV12-3 or TRBV12-4 and TRBJ1-4; 9 nucleotides agree with TRBD1. With 5 bases clipped from V and 8 bases from J, the junction kept 12 bases outside the gene matches. CDR3 length equals 16 residues. CDR3 residues: CASSPNSGQGSEKLFF. The CDR3 DNA sequence: TGTGCCAGCAGTCCGAACTCCGGACAGGGGTCGGAAAAACTGTTTTTT.